The 29 T cell receptor beta chains below come from one sample, sequenced in a study of lymphopenia after photon versus proton radiotherapy. Assay used: immunoSEQ multiplex PCR; TCRdb lists only in-frame clones, some missing. The sample lists approximately 160,000 clones; 70% to 90% were seen once. The sequencing here drew on peripheral blood, taken from a patient treated with photon-based radiotherapy. The receptors here all came from a man aged 45-65 years with gastric cancer.

This clone was seen a handful of times. The DNA of the CDR3 is TGTGCTAGTGGTTTGGGATACAGCGGGGAGCTGTTTTTT. As protein: CASGLGYSGELFF. The genes are TRBV12-5 and TRBJ2-2; the D is unclear. The CDR3 totals 13 residues. Germline lookup yields CDR1 LGHNT and CDR2 FRNRAP. V dropped 1 base and J dropped 7 bases, with 7 bases sitting between them.

V is TRBV5-1 and J is TRBJ2-1; 12 nucleotides match TRBD2. The J segment lost 7 bases and the V segment lost 1 base, leaving 3 bases of the junction unmatched. This CDR3 contains 15 residues. Germline CDR1 reads SGHRS; CDR2 reads YFSETQ. The CDR3 DNA reads as TGCGCCAGCAGCTTGAGTGGGACTAGCGGGAATGAGCAGTTCTTC. This codes for CASSLSGTSGNEQFF.

This clone was seen once. The rearrangement joins TRBV28 to TRBJ2-7, with unresolved D. CDR1 is MDHEN, CDR2 SYDVKM, per germline. V lost 8 bases and J 2 bases, leaving 13 bases between the germline ends. CDR3 size: 13 residues. CDR3 nucleotides: TGTGCCAGCTCCGGTCCGGAAGCCTACGAGCAGTACTTC. Amino acids: CASSGPEAYEQYF.

The rearrangement uses TRBV7-9 and TRBJ2-7; D unresolved. CDR3 length equals 11 residues. The germline V and J ends were trimmed by 3 bases and 7 bases, with 7 bases remaining between them. CDR1 and CDR2 from the germline V gene are SEHNR and FQNEAQ (reference sequence). The CDR3 region is CASSFGREQYF. The CDR3 region has the DNA TGTGCCAGCAGCTTCGGAAGGGAGCAGTACTTC.

This chain links TRBV7-9 with TRBJ1-5; 7 bases fit TRBD1. Germline CDR1 is SEHNR and CDR2 is FQNEAQ (reference sequence). J lost 2 bases, V lost 1 base, and 8 bases had no gene match. The length of the CDR3 is 17 residues. Written as DNA, the CDR3 is TGTGCCAGCAGCTTAGGGCCAGGGGGGCTTGGCAATCAGCCCCAGCATTTT. Protein: CASSLGPGGLGNQPQHF.

This chain links TRBV27 with TRBJ1-2; D is possibly TRBD1 (6 bases). Germline loops: CDR1 MNHEY, CDR2 SMNVEV (reference sequence). The CDR3 spans 13 residues. The ends were cut back, 5 bases at V and 1 base at J, with 8 bases in the middle. CDR3 sequence reads: CASSPQGNYGYTF. The DNA of the CDR3 is TGTGCCAGCAGTCCACAGGGTAACTATGGCTACACCTTC.

The chain has TRBV11-2 and TRBJ2-3; TRBD2 agrees at 8 bases. The CDR3 contains 19 residues. V was clipped by 1 base and J by 0 bases; unmatched bases: 12. Looked up from germline, CDR1 is SGHAT and CDR2 is FQNNGV. CDR3 in DNA: TGTGCCAGCAGCTTAGGTCGAACTAGCGGAACTTCTAGCACAGATACGCAGTATTTT. Encoded protein: CASSLGRTSGTSSTDTQYF.

The chain uses TRBV28 and TRBJ1-3; tentatively, D is TRBD1 (5 bases). This CDR3 spans 14 amino acids. Between the trimmed V and J ends, which lost 3 bases and 1 base, there was a span of 7 bases. The germline V gene has CDR1 MDHEN and CDR2 SYDVKM. This CDR3 reads CASSFRGSGNTIYF. The CDR3 DNA is TGTGCCAGCAGTTTCCGGGGGTCTGGAAACACCATATATTTT.

This clone was counted ten times or more. V is TRBV2 and J is TRBJ1-2, with D possibly being TRBD1 (6 bases). Germline CDR1 reads SNHLY; CDR2 reads FYNNEI. V shed 5 bases and J shed 4 bases, with 8 bases lying between them. The CDR3 consists of 12 residues. Here the CDR3 reads CASSRQVYGYTF. The CDR3 DNA reads TGTGCCAGCAGTCGACAGGTCTATGGCTACACCTTC.

The rearrangement joins TRBV19 to TRBJ1-5; D call uncertain. Germline lookup yields CDR1 LNHDA and CDR2 SQIVND (reference sequence). The V end was cut by 3 bases, the J end by 9 bases, with 12 bases between. The CDR3 covers 13 residues. CDR3 nucleotide sequence: TGTGCCAGTAGTATTATGGAAAGTAGGCCCCAGCATTTT. This codes for CASSIMESRPQHF.

Written as DNA, the CDR3 is TGTGCCAGCAGCCCCGGGACTAGCGGCGAGACCCAGTACTTC. Protein sequence: CASSPGTSGETQYF. The chain carries TRBV11-3 and TRBJ2-5, with 11 bases lining up with TRBD2. This CDR3 spans 14 amino acids. V was clipped by 5 bases and J by 5 bases; unmatched bases: 4. The V gene's germline CDR1 is SGHNT and CDR2 YENEEA.

This clone was detected only a few times. This rearrangement joins TRBV9 to TRBJ1-2; TRBD1 aligns across 8 bases. Germline CDR1 SGDLS, CDR2 YYNGEE. This CDR3 comprises 16 residues. The V segment lost 4 bases and the J segment 4 bases; nucleotides outside the gene matches: 12. The CDR3 loop reads CASSPLLGQEGYGYTF. The CDR3 nucleotides are TGTGCCAGCAGCCCTCTATTGGGACAGGAGGGCTATGGCTACACCTTC.

The chain has TRBV7-2 and TRBJ1-5; D is perhaps TRBD1 (5 bases). The V end was cut by 6 bases, the J end by 4 bases, with 13 bases between. Germline V lookup: CDR1 SGHTA, CDR2 FQGNSA. CDR3 size: 14 residues. The CDR3 DNA follows: TGTGCCAGCAGTCGCCCCGGGACGAATCAGCCCCAGCATTTT. It is translated as CASSRPGTNQPQHF.

The genes are TRBV21-1 and TRBJ2-2. TRBV21-1 is recorded as a pseudogene. The CDR3 is 17 amino acids. In nucleotides, the CDR3 is TGTGCCAGCAGCACCCCTGGTAAGGTGCCGAACACCGGGGAGCTGTTTTTT. This gives the protein CASSTPGKVPNTGELFF.

The genes are TRBV4-1 and TRBJ2-7, with D possibly matching TRBD2 (6 bases). Trimming removed 2 bases from V and 5 bases from J, with 10 bases in between. Germline V gene sequence: CDR1 MGHRA, CDR2 YSYEKL. This CDR3 region has 13 residues. CDR3 in DNA: TGCGCCAGCAGCCAAAGCAGGGAGGACGAGCAGTACTTC. Its translation is CASSQSREDEQYF.

V usage is TRBV18 and J usage is TRBJ2-4; D gene ambiguous. Trimming shortened V by 0 bases and J by 1 base, and 1 base separated the two germline ends. There are 13 residues in the CDR3. The germline V gene has CDR1 KGHSH and CDR2 LQKENI. This CDR3 is CASSPPAKNIQYF. The DNA for the CDR3 is TGTGCCAGCTCACCACCGGCCAAAAACATTCAGTACTTC.

This clone was detected only a few times. CDR3: CASKYLGEQFF. CDR3 DNA: TGTGCCAGTAAGTACTTGGGTGAGCAGTTCTTC. The genes are TRBV19 and TRBJ2-1; no clear D gene. This CDR3 spans 11 amino acids. CDR1 and CDR2 (germline): LNHDA, SQIVND (reference sequence). V lost 7 bases and J 9 bases, leaving 10 bases between the germline ends.

V is TRBV19 and J is TRBJ2-6, with D hard to call. The CDR3 has 19 residues. The V end lost 3 bases, the J end lost 0 bases, and 18 bases lay between the germline ends. The germline CDR1 and CDR2 sequences are LNHDA and SQIVND (reference sequence). The CDR3 nucleotides are TGTGCCAGTAGTATTTACGGCGAAGGGTTAAGCTCTGGGGCCAACGTCCTGACTTTC. It codes for CASSIYGEGLSSGANVLTF.

The chain employs TRBV11-2 and TRBJ1-1; D is ambiguous. V was cut by 5 bases and J by 0 bases, with 13 bases left in between. The CDR3 sequence is 15 residues long. The germline V gene has CDR1 SGHAT and CDR2 FQNNGV. CDR3 residues: CASSLRRAMNTEAFF. Written as DNA, the CDR3 is TGTGCCAGCAGCCTTCGGCGGGCCATGAACACTGAAGCTTTCTTT.

The sample holds a few counts of this clone. V and J are TRBV7-9 and TRBJ1-1; unclear D gene. Deletions cut 3 bases from V and 1 base from J, with 12 bases between. Germline V lookup: CDR1 SEHNR, CDR2 FQNEAQ (reference sequence). The CDR3 is 15 residues long. The CDR3, as DNA: TGTGCCAGCAGCTTCTTACTCGGTGAGAACACTGAAGCTTTCTTT. Its protein product is CASSFLLGENTEAFF.

This clone has only a few counts. CDR3 sequence reads: CASSIRTSEYEQYF. CDR3 in DNA: TGTGCCAGTAGTATCCGGACTAGCGAGTACGAGCAGTACTTC. The J gene is TRBJ2-7, the V gene TRBV19, with TRBD2 matching over 9 bases. CDR1 and CDR2 (germline): LNHDA, SQIVND (reference sequence). The CDR3 contains 14 residues. After removal of 3 bases from V and 4 bases from J, the junction contained 4 bases not matched to a gene.

The V and J genes are TRBV19 and TRBJ2-1; 7 bases are a match to TRBD2. The V gene end was trimmed by 4 bases and the J gene end by 4 bases; junction bases not matched to a gene: 13. CDR1 LNHDA and CDR2 SQIVND come from the germline V gene (reference sequence). The CDR3 is made up of 17 amino acids. The CDR3 nucleotides read TGTGCCAGTAGTAAGAGCGGGGCCCGGACCATGTACAATGAGCAGTTCTTC. Amino acids: CASSKSGARTMYNEQFF. The full variable domain, rest sourced from reference TRBV19 and TRBJ2-1, is DGGITQSPKYLFRKEGQNVTLSCEQNLNHDAMYWYRQDPGQGLRLIYYSQIVNDFQKGDIAEGYSVSREKKESFPLTVTSAQKNPTAFYLCASSKSGARTMYNEQFFGPGTRLTVL.

V gene TRBV7-2 combines with J gene TRBJ1-2, with D tentatively TRBD1 (5 bases). The CDR3 has 14 residues. The germline CDR1 and CDR2 sequences are SGHTA and FQGNSA. V lost 4 bases to trimming and J lost 2 bases, with 11 bases between them. CDR3 in amino acids: CASSSPGRNYGYTF. DNA of the CDR3: TGTGCCAGCAGCTCTCCGGGACGCAACTATGGCTACACCTTC. Drawing the rest from reference TRBV7-2 and TRBJ1-2, the complete variable domain is GAGVSQSPSNKVTEKGKDVELRCDPISGHTALYWYRQSLGQGLEFLIYFQGNSAPDKSGLPSDRFSAERTGGSVSTLTIQRTQQEDSAVYLCASSSPGRNYGYTFGSGTRLTVV.

The V and J genes are TRBV18 and TRBJ2-1, with D possibly matching TRBD1 (5 bases). Per germline, CDR1 KGHSH and CDR2 LQKENI. Trimming left V 1 base short and J 9 bases short, with 10 bases between. CDR3 length: 13 residues. The DNA of the CDR3 is TGTGCCAGCTCACCACTTAGCCAGGGTGAGCAGTTCTTC. Its protein is CASSPLSQGEQFF.

The J gene is TRBJ2-6, the V gene TRBV9; a weak D match, TRBD1 (6 bases). Trimming pared 4 bases from V and 0 bases from J, leaving 17 bases between. This CDR3 contains 18 residues. From germline, CDR1 is SGDLS and CDR2 YYNGEE. In DNA form, the CDR3 reads TGTGCCAGCAGCTTACGGGACACCGGTCGCTCTGGGGCCAACGTCCTGACTTTC. Translating gives CASSLRDTGRSGANVLTF.

V usage is TRBV2 and J usage is TRBJ2-5, with TRBD1 matching 9 bases. Germline V CDR1 and CDR2: SNHLY, FYNNEI. V was clipped by 4 bases and J by 4 bases; unmatched bases: 7. The CDR3 runs to 15 residues. This CDR3 is CASSAPGTGRETQYF. Written as DNA, the CDR3 is TGTGCCAGCAGTGCGCCCGGGACAGGGCGAGAGACCCAGTACTTC.

The rearrangement uses TRBV4-2 and TRBJ2-1, with TRBD2 identical over 10 bases. From germline, CDR1 is LGHNA and CDR2 YNFKEQ. This CDR3 region has 16 residues. J lost 7 bases, V lost 6 bases, and 12 bases had no gene match. The CDR3 sequence is CASSHTLAGVSNEQFF. CDR3 nucleotides: TGTGCCAGCAGTCATACTCTAGCGGGAGTTTCAAATGAGCAGTTCTTC.

In the case of this clone: The identical CDR3 is also encoded by other nucleotide sequences in the sample. V is TRBV27 and J is TRBJ2-5, with no clear D. The ends were cut back, 0 bases at V and 5 bases at J, with 4 bases in the middle. CDR1 and CDR2 from the germline V gene are MNHEY and SMNVEV (reference sequence). This CDR3 spans 12 amino acids. Here the CDR3 DNA reads TGTGCCAGCAGTTTATCCGGGGAGACCCAGTACTTC. Translation gives CASSLSGETQYF.

V is TRBV7-3 and J is TRBJ2-2, with a tentative D call TRBD1 (6 bases). This CDR3 comprises 14 residues. Between the trimmed V and J ends, which lost 6 bases and 4 bases, there was a span of 12 bases. CDR1 is SGHTA, CDR2 FQGTGA, per germline. CDR3 amino acids: CASRLQGPTGELFF. The CDR3 nucleotides read TGTGCCAGCAGACTACAGGGTCCCACCGGGGAGCTGTTTTTT.